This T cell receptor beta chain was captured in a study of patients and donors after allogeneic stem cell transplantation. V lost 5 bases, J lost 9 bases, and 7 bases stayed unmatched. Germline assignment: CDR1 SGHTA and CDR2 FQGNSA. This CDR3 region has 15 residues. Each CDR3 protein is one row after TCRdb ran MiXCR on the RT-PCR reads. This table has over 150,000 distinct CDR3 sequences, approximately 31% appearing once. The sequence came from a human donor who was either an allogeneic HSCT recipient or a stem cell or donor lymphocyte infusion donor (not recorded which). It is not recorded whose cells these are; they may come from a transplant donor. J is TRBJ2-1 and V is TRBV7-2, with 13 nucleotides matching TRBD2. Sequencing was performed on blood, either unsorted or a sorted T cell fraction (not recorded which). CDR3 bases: TGTGCCAGCAGCGGACGACTAGCGGGAGGAGGTGAGCAGTTCTTC. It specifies CASSGRLAGGGEQFF.